This T cell receptor (beta chain) was identified in a study of T cells in Graves' hyperthyroidism and ophthalmopathy. This clonotype was recorded at least ten times. Trimming removed 6 bases from V and 4 bases from J; junction bases left unmatched: 11. In germline, CDR1 is DFQATT, CDR2 SNEGSKA (reference sequence). The CDR3 loop spans 14 amino acids. The diagnoses drew upon clinical symptoms, serum thyroxine and TRAb, thyroid ultrasound and orbital computed tomography. TCR beta CDR3 regions were amplified from RNA transcripts. The HTBI primer set was used in a first-round RT-PCR of the TCR CDR3. One entry per CDR3 protein, called by TCRdb with MiXCR from the multiplex PCR reads. Here the sample spans 640,000 or so distinct CDR3 sequences, roughly 14% being singletons.

Input material: blood. This chain joins TRBV20-1 and TRBJ2-7; the match to TRBD1 covers 8 bases. This sequence originates from a woman aged 40 to 55 with Graves' ophthalmopathy. CDR3 bases: TGCAGTGCCCAGGGGGCCCGTTCCAATTACGAGCAGTACTTC. Its protein is CSAQGARSNYEQYF.